These 32 T cell receptor beta chains share one sample of origin, sequenced in a study of chemoradiotherapy in HPV16-positive cancers. Assay used: immunoSEQ multiplex PCR; TCRdb lists only in-frame clones, some missing. The sample records tens of thousands of clones, around nine tenths being singletons. The specimen comprised blood, sampled from a patient who underwent chemoradiotherapy. All receptors derive from a human donor with HPV-associated anogenital cancer.

This chain connects TRBV18 to TRBJ2-7; TRBD2 might be the D (6 bases). V was clipped by 8 bases and J by 2 bases, with 19 bases between them. This CDR3 is built from 15 residues. Looked up from germline, CDR1 is KGHSH and CDR2 is LQKENI. The CDR3 nucleotides read TGTGCCAGCCCACAAACCGTCGGAGGGGCCTACGAGCAGTACTTC. The encoded protein is CASPQTVGGAYEQYF.

This clone was observed a few times. This sequence joins TRBV29-1 and TRBJ2-2; unclear D gene. The germline V gene encodes CDR1 SQVTM and CDR2 ANQGSEA. The CDR3 has 12 residues. Deletions cut 6 bases from V and 8 bases from J, with 13 bases between. The CDR3 DNA follows: TGCAGCGTCTGTCTCGTGGGTGGGGAGCTGTTTTTT. Protein product: CSVCLVGGELFF.

DNA for the CDR3: TGTGCCAGCAGCTACGGGACAGGGGGCGCGCAGTATGGCTACACCTTC. The encoded protein is CASSYGTGGAQYGYTF. The chain joins TRBV7-2 to TRBJ1-2, with 12 positions matching TRBD1. In germline, CDR1 is SGHTA, CDR2 FQGNSA. This CDR3 is built from 16 residues. Germline trimming cut 4 bases from V and 5 bases from J; bases unmatched to any gene: 8. The full variable domain, its missing parts supplied by reference TRBV7-2 and TRBJ1-2, is GAGVSQSPSNKVTEKGKDVELRCDPISGHTALYWYRQSLGQGLEFLIYFQGNSAPDKSGLPSDRFSAERTGGSVSTLTIQRTQQEDSAVYLCASSYGTGGAQYGYTFGSGTRLTVV.

The chain carries TRBV7-6 and TRBJ2-7; possibly TRBD1 for D (6 bases). The CDR3 runs to 14 residues. Deletions cut 5 bases from V and 4 bases from J, with 15 bases between. Germline assignment: CDR1 SGHVS and CDR2 FNYEAQ. The CDR3 DNA reads as TGTGCCAGCAGCCCCCAGGGGAGTCTGTACGAGCAGTACTTC. It is translated as CASSPQGSLYEQYF.

V is TRBV7-2 and J is TRBJ2-1, with no clear D. The CDR3 extends over 13 amino acids. V gave up 5 bases and J gave up 7 bases, with 12 bases separating them. CDR1 is SGHTA and CDR2 is FQGNSA in the germline V gene. The CDR3, as DNA: TGTGCCAGCAGCCCGTCCCTCGGTAATGAGCAGTTCTTC. Translating gives CASSPSLGNEQFF.

V is TRBV7-6 and J is TRBJ2-5; D gene uncertain. In germline, CDR1 is SGHVS, CDR2 FNYEAQ. The CDR3 contains 12 residues. Trimming removed 6 bases at V and 5 bases at J, with 10 bases between. In DNA, the CDR3 is TGTGCCAGCAGTTCGCTGCGGGAGACCCAGTACTTC. Translating it yields CASSSLRETQYF.

The genes are TRBV19 and TRBJ2-7; D is unresolved. Trimming shortened V by 6 bases and J by 2 bases, and 11 bases separated the two germline ends. Germline V lookup: CDR1 LNHDA, CDR2 SQIVND (reference sequence). The CDR3 runs to 13 residues. CDR3 coding DNA: TGTGCCAGTAGGAGAAGCTCGGCCTACGAGCAGTACTTC. Amino acid sequence: CASRRSSAYEQYF.

The gene calls are TRBV10-3 and TRBJ2-7, with D perhaps matching TRBD1 or TRBD2 (5 bases each). CDR1 is ENHRY, CDR2 SYGVKD, per germline. The CDR3 covers 14 residues. Trimming took off 5 bases at V and 1 base at J, with 12 bases between the two ends. The CDR3, as DNA: TGTGCCATCAGTTCCGGGACGGCGTCCTACGAGCAGTACTTC. Amino acid sequence: CAISSGTASYEQYF.

The chain joins TRBV19 to TRBJ2-6, with D hard to call. CDR1 LNHDA and CDR2 SQIVND come from the germline V gene (reference sequence). The length of the CDR3 is 15 residues. V was clipped by 2 bases and J by 4 bases, with 9 bases between them. DNA for the CDR3: TGTGCCAGTAGTATAAACTTGGGAGGGGCCAACGTCCTGACTTTC. It encodes CASSINLGGANVLTF.

V usage is TRBV7-8 and J usage is TRBJ2-7; the D gene is possibly TRBD1 (7 bases). The V gene's germline CDR1 is SGHVS and CDR2 FQNEAQ. This CDR3 has 15 residues. Trimming cost V 5 bases and J 3 bases, with 17 bases left between them. In nucleotides, the CDR3 is TGTGCCAGCAGCCTACAGGGGAAGGGGGGCTACGAGCAGTACTTC. It translates to CASSLQGKGGYEQYF.

The rearrangement uses TRBV5-1 and TRBJ2-7; tentatively, D is TRBD2 (5 bases). Trimming pared 0 bases from V and 6 bases from J, leaving 19 bases between. The germline CDR1 and CDR2 sequences are SGHRS and YFSETQ. This CDR3 is 16 amino acids long. CDR3 coding DNA: TGCGCCAGCAGCTTGGAGGTCGGTGGGAGTCAAGGCGAGCAGTACTTC. It yields the protein CASSLEVGGSQGEQYF.

The sample holds one count of this clone. A much bigger clone sits one base away, suggesting this may be a read error. The genes are TRBV13 and TRBJ2-1, with a possible D match to TRBD2 (6 bases). CDR1 is PRHDT, CDR2 FYEKMQ, per germline (reference sequence). This CDR3 contains 16 residues. Trimming cost V 4 bases and J 6 bases, with 19 bases left between them. CDR3 amino acids: CASSSLGSRGSNEQFF. CDR3 coding DNA: TGTGCCAGCAGCTCACTCGGGAGTCGGGGCTCCAATGAGCAGTTCTTC.

The chain uses TRBV7-9 and TRBJ1-2; tentatively, D is TRBD1 (5 bases). Germline V gene lookup returns CDR1 SEHNR and CDR2 FQNEAQ (reference sequence). V was pared by 5 bases and J by 2 bases, with 12 bases between. The CDR3 has 14 amino acids. The CDR3 here is CASSRQGGNYGYTF. CDR3 coding DNA: TGTGCCAGCAGCCGCCAGGGAGGAAACTATGGCTACACCTTC.

The genes are TRBV7-9 and TRBJ2-5; 9 nucleotides line up with TRBD2. J gave up 0 bases and V 4 bases, and 6 bases lay outside the gene matches. Germline V gives CDR1 SEHNR, CDR2 FQNEAQ (reference sequence). The CDR3 runs to 16 residues. CDR3 protein: CASSSGRGGDQETQYF. For the CDR3, the DNA is TGTGCCAGCAGCTCTGGGCGCGGGGGGGACCAAGAGACCCAGTACTTC.

The rearrangement uses TRBV19 and TRBJ2-3, with 7 bases that match TRBD1. CDR1 and CDR2 from the germline V gene are LNHDA and SQIVND (reference sequence). The CDR3 covers 16 residues. The ends lost 3 bases at V and 5 bases at J; junction bases unmatched: 11. The CDR3 sequence: CASSIGRGRLLDTQYF. In DNA, the CDR3 is TGTGCCAGTAGTATCGGCAGGGGGAGATTATTAGATACGCAGTATTTT.

This chain joins TRBV11-3 and TRBJ2-3, with 7 positions matching TRBD1. CDR1 and CDR2 from the germline V gene are SGHNT and YENEEA. The CDR3 length is 13 residues. V trimming: 4 bases; J trimming: 3 bases; junction bases outside the gene matches: 1. In DNA form, the CDR3 reads TGTGCCAGCAGCTCCAGGGGGACAGATACGCAGTATTTT. It codes for CASSSRGTDTQYF. Based on the CDR3 plus reference TRBV11-3 and TRBJ2-3, the full variable domain is EAGVVQSPRYKIIEKKQPVAFWCNPISGHNTLYWYLQNLGQGPELLIRYENEEAVDDSQLPKDRFSAERLKGVDSTLKIQPAELGDSAVYLCASSSRGTDTQYFGPGTRLTVL.

This CDR3 is CASSQEGGNYGYTF. The CDR3 coding sequence is TGCGCCAGCAGCCAAGAGGGGGGAAACTATGGCTACACCTTC. This rearrangement joins TRBV4-1 to TRBJ1-2; tentative D call: TRBD1 (5 bases). The V end was cut by 0 bases, the J end by 2 bases, with 7 bases between. The CDR3 runs 14 residues. Germline CDR1 is MGHRA and CDR2 is YSYEKL.

Note on this clone: Other DNA sequences from this sample encode an identical CDR3 as well. The chain carries TRBV6-5 and TRBJ1-2; D gene ambiguous. Germline loops: CDR1 MNHEY, CDR2 SVGAGI. This CDR3 is built from 11 residues. The ends were cut back, 4 bases at V and 8 bases at J, with 8 bases in the middle. CDR3 loop: CASSSQAGYTF. The CDR3 bases are TGTGCCAGCAGTTCCCAAGCCGGCTACACCTTC.

The chain couples TRBV10-3 to TRBJ1-4; 9 nucleotides agree with TRBD1. The CDR3 extends over 17 amino acids. Germline V gene sequence: CDR1 ENHRY, CDR2 SYGVKD. Trimming took 2 bases from V and 0 from J; bases not matched to a gene: 4. The CDR3, as DNA: TGTGCCATCAGTGAGCAGACAGGGGGAACAACTAATGAAAAACTGTTTTTT. Translated: CAISEQTGGTTNEKLFF.

This chain joins TRBV7-9 and TRBJ2-7; D not certain. The germline CDR1 and CDR2 sequences are SEHNR and FQNEAQ (reference sequence). V was pared by 3 bases and J by 7 bases, with 10 bases between. The CDR3 contains 12 residues. CDR3 DNA: TGTGCCAGCAGCTTTGAGAGTCAGGAGCAGTACTTC. It yields the protein CASSFESQEQYF.

J is TRBJ2-2 and V is TRBV11-3; the D is unclear. Per germline, CDR1 SGHNT and CDR2 YENEEA. CDR3 length: 12 amino acids. The CDR3 protein is CASQEQRGELFF. The CDR3 bases are TGTGCATCGCAGGAGCAAAGAGGGGAGCTGTTTTTT.

V is TRBV29-1 and J is TRBJ2-2; 9 nucleotides line up with TRBD2. There are 15 residues in the CDR3. Trimming removed 7 bases from V and 2 bases from J; junction bases left unmatched: 8. Germline CDR1 and CDR2: SQVTM and ANQGSEA. The CDR3: CSGLAGSGNTGELFF. CDR3 bases: TGCAGCGGGCTAGCGGGAAGTGGAAACACCGGGGAGCTGTTTTTT.

This clone was seen only once. This rearrangement joins TRBV7-9 to TRBJ2-3; possible D gene TRBD2, 5 bases. The CDR3 is 14 residues long. Germline-derived CDR1 and CDR2 are SEHNR and FQNEAQ (reference sequence). With 5 bases removed from V and 1 base from J, the gap between germline ends came to 10 bases. CDR3 loop: CASSPRSGTDTQYF. For the CDR3, the DNA is TGTGCCAGCAGCCCACGTAGCGGCACAGATACGCAGTATTTT.

The J gene is TRBJ2-1, the V gene TRBV7-2, with 8 nucleotides matching TRBD2. CDR1 SGHTA and CDR2 FQGNSA come from the germline V gene. The J segment lost 2 bases and the V segment lost 5 bases, leaving 8 bases of the junction unmatched. CDR3 length equals 16 residues. CDR3 region: CASSRDGGGPYNEQFF. CDR3 DNA: TGTGCCAGCAGCCGGGACGGGGGGGGACCCTACAATGAGCAGTTCTTC.

This clone was observed once. The chain has TRBV19 and TRBJ1-2; no reliable D call. The germline CDR1 and CDR2 sequences are LNHDA and SQIVND (reference sequence). The V end was cut by 7 bases, the J end by 0 bases, with 18 bases between. The CDR3 runs to 16 residues. Here the CDR3 reads CASNSPPRTTNYGYTF. DNA of the CDR3: TGTGCCAGTAATTCCCCTCCCAGGACCACTAACTATGGCTACACCTTC.

The chain employs TRBV6-6 and TRBJ1-2, with 8 bases fitting TRBD1. The germline V gene encodes CDR1 MNHNY and CDR2 SVGAGI (reference sequence). CDR3 size: 13 residues. V dropped 4 bases and J dropped 8; count of bases not matched to a gene: 6. The CDR3 DNA sequence: TGTGCCAGCAGTTTAGGACAGGGCCTAGGCTACACCTTC. Translated: CASSLGQGLGYTF.

The V call is TRBV7-9, the J call TRBJ1-2; TRBD1 is a possible D gene (5 bases). The V and J ends lost 7 bases and 3 bases respectively, with 15 bases between them. The CDR3 loop spans 14 amino acids. Germline V gives CDR1 SEHNR, CDR2 FQNEAQ (reference sequence). The CDR3 is CASNPEAGHYGYTF. The CDR3 DNA follows: TGTGCCAGCAACCCGGAAGCGGGGCACTATGGCTACACCTTC.

The V call is TRBV7-2, the J call TRBJ2-7; unclear D gene. The CDR3 length is 12 residues. Per the germline V gene, CDR1 is SGHTA and CDR2 is FQGNSA. V lost 8 bases to trimming and J lost 4 bases, with 12 bases between them. The CDR3 spells CASGIPLYEQYF. The CDR3 coding sequence is TGTGCCAGCGGGATCCCCCTATACGAGCAGTACTTC. The full variable domain, completed using reference TRBV7-2 and TRBJ2-7, is GAGVSQSPSNKVTEKGKDVELRCDPISGHTALYWYRQSLGQGLEFLIYFQGNSAPDKSGLPSDRFSAERTGGSVSTLTIQRTQQEDSAVYLCASGIPLYEQYFGPGTRLTVT.

J is TRBJ2-7 and V is TRBV7-2; D call uncertain. The CDR3 length is 14 residues. Germline V gene sequence: CDR1 SGHTA, CDR2 FQGNSA. Trimming stripped 7 bases from V and 6 bases from J, with 19 bases between. The DNA of the CDR3 is TGTGCCAGCACCCCGGCCACTACCGGTCTCGAGCAGTACTTC. It is translated as CASTPATTGLEQYF.

The rearrangement links TRBV7-6 to TRBJ2-5; a weak D match, TRBD2 (5 bases). Trimming removed 5 bases at V and 5 bases at J, with 15 bases between. CDR3 length: 14 residues. Per germline, CDR1 SGHVS and CDR2 FNYEAQ. DNA for the CDR3: TGTGCCAGCAGCCCCCGCCCGGGGAAGGAGACCCAGTACTTC. Translation: CASSPRPGKETQYF.

The V gene is TRBV6-6, the J gene TRBJ1-6, with D unresolved. V was cut by 2 bases and J by 8 bases, with 10 bases left in between. This CDR3 comprises 14 residues. Germline CDR1 and CDR2: MNHNY and SVGAGI (reference sequence). The CDR3 region is CASSYPVRDSPLHF. DNA of the CDR3: TGTGCCAGCAGTTACCCGGTTCGGGATTCACCCCTCCACTTT.

The V call is TRBV5-6, the J call TRBJ2-2; 12 bases are a match to TRBD1. Germline CDR1 is SGHDT and CDR2 is YYEEEE. The CDR3 contains 17 residues. Trimming took 5 bases from V and 5 from J; bases not matched to a gene: 10. The CDR3 coding sequence is TGTGCCAGCAGTTTCCGGGACAGGGGGCGGAAAACCGGGGAGCTGTTTTTT. Residues: CASSFRDRGRKTGELFF.